This TCR beta chain was identified during a study of PD-1 blockade in classical Hodgkin lymphoma. Overall study: Each patient was given nivolumab 3 mg/kg through a vein every 2 weeks.

Time point denoted: cycle 4 day 1 (C4D1), after five to seven weeks of nivolumab. The patients all showed relapse after autologous stem cell transplantation, while their brentuximab vedotin exposure varied. Best responses were complete response, partial response or progressive disease. Sequenced by immunoSEQ multiplex PCR; TCRdb stores in-frame clones only, minus some. The sample has more than 95,000 clones, approximately 89% seen once. General study results and limits: Although disease activity or prior therapy may be involved, causes of the repertoire differences remain undefined. Newly diagnosed patients were reported to start with lower TCR diversity than healthy donors.

From germline, CDR1 is MDHEN and CDR2 SYDVKM. CDR3 length: 20 residues. V shed 6 bases and J 0 bases; nucleotides not matched to a gene: 19. To note about this clone: Its specificity is unknown.

V usage is TRBV28 and J usage is TRBJ2-3; 9 bases align to TRBD2. The sequence was obtained from a human donor with classical Hodgkin lymphoma. Sample: peripheral blood mononuclear cells (PBMCs), taken before the fourth cycle of nivolumab. This CDR3 is CASRLIARPRLAESTDTQYF. CDR3 nucleotides: TGTGCCAGCAGGTTGATTGCGAGACCCAGACTAGCGGAGAGCACAGATACGCAGTATTTT.